Below are 11 T cell receptor beta chains sequenced from a single sample in a study of shared clonotypes between healthy human individuals. Here immunoSEQ multiplex PCR was the method, and the copy in TCRdb shows in-frame clones only, minus some. The sample has more than 2 million clones, 95% seen once. Sequenced material: naive CD4+ T cells sorted from blood. Subset indicated: CD45RA+ positively selected. These receptors all stem from a man younger than 30 in good health.

The chain uses TRBV6-6 and TRBJ2-7; 9 nucleotides agree with TRBD1. In germline, CDR1 is MNHNY, CDR2 SVGAGI (reference sequence). The V segment lost 7 bases and the J segment 3 bases; nucleotides outside the gene matches: 7. The CDR3 is made up of 14 amino acids. CDR3 sequence: CASTGDRAIYEQYF. The CDR3 DNA is TGTGCCAGCACCGGGGACAGGGCCATCTACGAGCAGTACTTC.

The CDR3 DNA is TGTGCCAGCAGTATTCGACAGATAGCAGCCTACGAGCAGTACTTC. Protein product: CASSIRQIAAYEQYF. V usage is TRBV28 and J usage is TRBJ2-7; D might be TRBD1 (5 bases). CDR1 is MDHEN, CDR2 SYDVKM, per germline. The ends were cut back, 5 bases at V and 2 bases at J, with 16 bases in the middle. There are 15 residues in the CDR3.

CDR3 loop: CASRDVVAGSYEQFF. The DNA for the CDR3 is TGTGCCAGTAGGGATGTCGTAGCGGGGTCGTATGAGCAGTTCTTC. The V and J genes are TRBV19 and TRBJ2-1; 8 nucleotides match TRBD2. The CDR3 loop spans 15 amino acids. The J segment lost 8 bases and the V segment lost 6 bases, leaving 12 bases of the junction unmatched. The germline V gene has CDR1 LNHDA and CDR2 SQIVND (reference sequence).

The chain has TRBV5-1 and TRBJ2-1; D is uncertain. The CDR3 length is 17 residues. V was clipped by 2 bases and J by 1 base, with 16 bases between them. Germline V gene sequence: CDR1 SGHRS, CDR2 YFSETQ. As DNA, the CDR3 is TGCGCCAGCAGCTTCGACCGTTTTGATTCGTCCTACAATGAGCAGTTCTTC. This translates into CASSFDRFDSSYNEQFF.

The chain joins TRBV30 to TRBJ1-2; D remains unclear. Trimming removed 5 bases at V and 2 bases at J, with 6 bases between. The V gene's germline CDR1 is GTSNPN and CDR2 SVGIG (reference sequence). The CDR3 is 11 amino acids. CDR3 coding DNA: TGTGCCTGGGCCGAGAACTATGGCTACACCTTC. Its translation: CAWAENYGYTF. The full variable domain, rest sourced from reference TRBV30 and TRBJ1-2, is SQTIHQWPATLVQPVGSPLSLECTVEGTSNPNLYWYRQAAGRGLQLLFYSVGIGQISSEVPQNLSASRPQDRQFILSSKKLLLSDSGFYLCAWAENYGYTFGSGTRLTVV.

The rearrangement links TRBV10-3 to TRBJ1-4; D might be TRBD1 (6 bases). The germline V gene encodes CDR1 ENHRY and CDR2 SYGVKD. The V end lost 3 bases, the J end lost 5 bases, and 13 bases lay between the germline ends. The CDR3 has 15 amino acids. The CDR3 DNA follows: TGTGCCATCAGTGAAGGGACACATATCAATGAAAAACTGTTTTTT. Its translation: CAISEGTHINEKLFF.

The chain couples TRBV29-1 to TRBJ1-2; a weak D match, TRBD1 (5 bases). The germline gives CDR1 SQVTM, CDR2 ANQGSEA. The CDR3 is 15 residues long. The DNA for the CDR3 is TGCAGAATAGAACAGGCCCTCGGCCCGCCTTATGGCTACACCTTC. Protein sequence: CRIEQALGPPYGYTF.

The CDR3 loop reads CATSTMDRDYNEQFF. The CDR3 nucleotides are TGTGCCACCAGCACCATGGACAGGGACTACAATGAGCAGTTCTTC. The chain has TRBV15 and TRBJ2-1; 8 bases fit TRBD1. The CDR3 is made up of 15 amino acids. The J segment lost 3 bases and the V segment lost 4 bases, leaving 5 bases of the junction unmatched. CDR1 and CDR2 from the germline V gene are LNHNV and YYDKDF (reference sequence).

V usage is TRBV2 and J usage is TRBJ2-7; D gene ambiguous. The CDR3 has 13 residues. V gave up 8 bases and J gave up 0 bases, with 11 bases separating them. Germline loops: CDR1 SNHLY, CDR2 FYNNEI. The CDR3 protein is CASGNILSYEQYF. For the CDR3, the DNA is TGTGCCAGCGGGAACATACTCTCCTACGAGCAGTACTTC.

This chain uses TRBV5-6 with TRBJ2-2, with D possibly matching TRBD1 (6 bases). V shed 7 bases and J shed 4 bases, with 17 bases lying between them. CDR1 SGHDT and CDR2 YYEEEE come from the germline V gene. The CDR3 runs 15 residues. This chain's CDR3 is CASSRWGLATGELFF. CDR3 bases: TGTGCCAGCTCTCGATGGGGGCTGGCCACCGGGGAGCTGTTTTTT.

This chain uses TRBV7-9 with TRBJ2-5; 13 bases match TRBD2. The CDR3 length is 15 residues. V was pared by 5 bases and J by 5 bases, with 5 bases of the junction left unmatched. CDR1 SEHNR and CDR2 FQNEAQ come from the germline V gene (reference sequence). CDR3 nucleotides: TGTGCCAGCAGCCCCGGACTAGCGGGAGCGGAGACCCAGTACTTC. Its translation: CASSPGLAGAETQYF.